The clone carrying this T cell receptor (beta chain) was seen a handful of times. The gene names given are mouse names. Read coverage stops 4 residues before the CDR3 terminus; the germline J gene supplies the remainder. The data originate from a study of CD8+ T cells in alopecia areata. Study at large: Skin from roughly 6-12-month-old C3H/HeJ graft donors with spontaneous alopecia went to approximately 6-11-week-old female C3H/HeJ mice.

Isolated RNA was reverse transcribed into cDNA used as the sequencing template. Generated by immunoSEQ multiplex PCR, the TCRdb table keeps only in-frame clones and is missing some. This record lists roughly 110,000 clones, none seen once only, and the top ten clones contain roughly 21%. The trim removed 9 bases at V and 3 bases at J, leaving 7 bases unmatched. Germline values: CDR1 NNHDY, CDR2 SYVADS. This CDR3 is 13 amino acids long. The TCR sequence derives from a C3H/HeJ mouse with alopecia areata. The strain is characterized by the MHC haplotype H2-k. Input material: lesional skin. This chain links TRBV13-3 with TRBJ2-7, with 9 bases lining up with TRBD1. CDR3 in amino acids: CAISGTGYYEQYF. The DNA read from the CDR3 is TGTGCCATTTCCGGGACAGGGTACTAT.